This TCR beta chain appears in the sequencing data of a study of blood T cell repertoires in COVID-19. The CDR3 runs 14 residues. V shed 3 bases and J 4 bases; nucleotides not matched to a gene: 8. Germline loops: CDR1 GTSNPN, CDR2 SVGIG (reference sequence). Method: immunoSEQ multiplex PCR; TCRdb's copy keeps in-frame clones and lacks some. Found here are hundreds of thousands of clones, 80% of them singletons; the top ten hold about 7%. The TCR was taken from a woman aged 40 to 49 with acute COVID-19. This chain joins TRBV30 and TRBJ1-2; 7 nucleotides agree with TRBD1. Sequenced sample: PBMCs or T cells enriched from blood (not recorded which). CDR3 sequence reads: CAWSASRGIYGYTF. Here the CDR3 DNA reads TGTGCCTGGAGCGCCTCCAGGGGGATCTATGGCTACACCTTC.